These 3 T cell receptor beta chains originate from one sample sequenced in a study of technical replicates of blood from a handful of donors. Repertoires were generated with immunoSEQ multiplex PCR, while TCRdb's copy carries only in-frame clones and drops some. Of approximately 100,000 clones in the sample, over 95% were seen once. Sequenced material: T cells isolated from PBMCs. The receptor set was obtained from a human donor in good health.

CDR3 region: CASSEFTDRYTEAFF. The CDR3, as DNA: TGTGCCAGCAGTGAATTCACGGACAGGTACACTGAAGCTTTCTTT. The J gene is TRBJ1-1, the V gene TRBV6-1; 7 bases fit TRBD1. In germline, CDR1 is MNHNS, CDR2 SASEGT. V dropped 2 bases and J dropped 3; count of bases not matched to a gene: 6. CDR3 length equals 15 residues.

The rearrangement links TRBV2 to TRBJ2-7; D is perhaps TRBD1 (6 bases). The CDR3 is 15 amino acids. V gave up 7 bases and J gave up 1 base, with 17 bases separating them. The germline V gene encodes CDR1 SNHLY and CDR2 FYNNEI. CDR3 nucleotide sequence: TGTGCCAGCATCGCGTACAGGGAACAGTCCTACGAGCAGTACTTC. The encoded protein is CASIAYREQSYEQYF.

V usage is TRBV19 and J usage is TRBJ2-7; TRBD1 matches 10 bases. CDR1 is LNHDA, CDR2 SQIVND, per germline (reference sequence). The length of the CDR3 is 16 residues. V was pared by 3 bases and J by 6 bases, with 11 bases of the junction left unmatched. The CDR3 region is CASSIGMGQGKLEQYF. Here the CDR3 DNA reads TGTGCCAGTAGTATCGGAATGGGACAGGGGAAGCTCGAGCAGTACTTC.